These 9 T cell receptor beta chains came from one sample sequenced in a study of CD8+ T cells in alopecia areata. RNA was isolated and reverse transcribed to cDNA, the sequencing template. Using immunoSEQ multiplex PCR, the repertoire was profiled, and TCRdb retains in-frame clones only, with some absent. The sample records tens of thousands of clones, roughly 50% being singletons. Treatment of the sample: oral pan-JAK inhibitor, 5-10 mg twice daily. The specimen comprised CD8+ T cells sorted from blood, sampled at approximately week 39, from a patient treated with tofacitinib. The receptors derive from a human donor with alopecia areata.

This clone was detected a few times. The chain uses TRBV11-2 and TRBJ2-5; weak D call: TRBD2 (6 bases). From germline, CDR1 is SGHAT and CDR2 FQNNGV. The V gene lost 3 bases and the J gene lost 5 bases, with 16 bases spanning the gap. The CDR3 is 15 amino acids. CDR3 nucleotides: TGTGCCAGCAGCTTGGGTCGCGAGGGAGGCGAGACCCAGTACTTC. This gives the protein CASSLGREGGETQYF.

The chain combines TRBV29-1 with TRBJ2-3, with 7 bases identical to TRBD2. Germline V gene lookup returns CDR1 SQVTM and CDR2 ANQGSEA. Unmatched junction bases numbered 2, after V lost 3 bases and J lost 2 bases. The CDR3 runs 13 residues. The CDR3 DNA reads as TGCAGCGTTGACGGGGGGAACACAGATACGCAGTATTTT. As protein: CSVDGGNTDTQYF.

Comments on this clone: Sequence at one end of the junction differs from germline and may be a read error. The chain is built from TRBV5-5 and TRBJ2-5; D uncertain. The CDR3 runs 11 residues. From germline, CDR1 is SGHKS and CDR2 YYEKEE (reference sequence). The CDR3 protein is CASSFRASEHF. CDR3 coding DNA: TGTGCCAGCAGCTTTAGGGCTAGTGAGCACTTC. Together with reference TRBV5-5 and TRBJ2-5, the CDR3 gives the full variable domain: DAGVTQSPTHLIKTRGQQVTLRCSPISGHKSVSWYQQVLGQGPQFIFQYYEKEERGRGNFPDRFSARQFPNYSSELNVNALLLGDSALYLCASSFRASEHFGPGTRLLVL.

With respect to this clone: At one of its ends the junction is not consistent with the germline gene, which may arise from a read error. J is TRBJ2-1 and V is TRBV4-1; a possible D gene is TRBD1 (7 bases). Germline V gene data show CDR1 as MGHRA and CDR2 as YSYEKL. The CDR3 has 14 amino acids. The DNA for the CDR3 is TGCGCCAGCAGCCAAGAGCATAGGGGGGACAGCACGATCTTC. Its protein product is CASSQEHRGDSTIF.

V and J are TRBV7-8 and TRBJ1-5; D is ambiguous. V dropped 5 bases and J dropped 1 base, with 9 bases sitting between them. This CDR3 is built from 14 residues. The V gene's germline CDR1 is SGHVS and CDR2 FQNEAQ. CDR3 sequence: CASSPVGSNQPQHF. DNA for the CDR3: TGTGCCAGCAGCCCGGTAGGGAGCAATCAGCCCCAGCATTTT.

In this sample, this clone turned up a few times. The rearrangement joins TRBV29-1 to TRBJ2-1, with TRBD2 identical over 10 bases. The CDR3 sequence is 16 residues long. CDR1 and CDR2 (germline): SQVTM, ANQGSEA. Trimming at V came to 2 bases and at J to 3 bases, leaving 7 bases not matched to a gene. The chain's CDR3 is CSVEWLAGAYYNEQFF. CDR3 bases: TGCAGCGTTGAATGGCTAGCGGGAGCGTACTACAATGAGCAGTTCTTC.

This rearrangement joins TRBV4-1 to TRBJ2-7, with 7 nucleotides matching TRBD2. Unmatched junction bases numbered 6, after V lost 0 bases and J lost 1 base. The CDR3 length is 16 residues. Germline V gives CDR1 MGHRA, CDR2 YSYEKL. CDR3 nucleotide sequence: TGCGCCAGCAGCCAAGACCAGCGGGAAAGTTCCTACGAGCAGTACTTC. Translation gives CASSQDQRESSYEQYF.

This chain joins TRBV6-5 and TRBJ2-2; D unresolved. The V gene lost 6 bases and the J gene lost 3 bases, with 5 bases spanning the gap. Germline V gene data show CDR1 as MNHEY and CDR2 as SVGAGI. The CDR3 consists of 12 residues. Here the CDR3 reads CASRDYTGELFF. Here the CDR3 DNA reads TGTGCCAGCAGAGACTACACCGGGGAGCTGTTTTTT.

The chain carries TRBV4-2 and TRBJ2-3; 10 nucleotides align to TRBD2. CDR3 length: 18 residues. Trimming removed 2 bases from V and 0 bases from J; junction bases left unmatched: 8. CDR1 LGHNA and CDR2 YNFKEQ come from the germline V gene. CDR3 amino acids: CASSQLAEAGGSTDTQYF. The CDR3 DNA is TGTGCCAGCAGCCAATTGGCAGAAGCGGGAGGGAGCACAGATACGCAGTATTTT.